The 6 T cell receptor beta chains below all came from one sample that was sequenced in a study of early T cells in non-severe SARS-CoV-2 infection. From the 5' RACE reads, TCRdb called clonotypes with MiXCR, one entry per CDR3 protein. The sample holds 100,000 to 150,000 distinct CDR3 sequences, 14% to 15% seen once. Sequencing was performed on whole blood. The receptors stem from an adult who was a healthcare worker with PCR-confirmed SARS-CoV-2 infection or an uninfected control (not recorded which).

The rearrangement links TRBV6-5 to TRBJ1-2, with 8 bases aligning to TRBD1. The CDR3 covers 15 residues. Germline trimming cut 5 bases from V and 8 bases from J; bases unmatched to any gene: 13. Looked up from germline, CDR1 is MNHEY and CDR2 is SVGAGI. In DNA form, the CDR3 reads TGTGCCAGCAGTCCCGGGACAGGTCCGTTTAGGGGCTACACCTTC. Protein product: CASSPGTGPFRGYTF.

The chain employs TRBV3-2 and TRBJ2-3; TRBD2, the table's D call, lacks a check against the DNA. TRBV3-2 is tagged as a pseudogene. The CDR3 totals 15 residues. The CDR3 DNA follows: TGTGCCAGCAGCCTCACTTCAGCGGGGGATGATACGCAGTATTTT. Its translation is CASSLTSAGDDTQYF.

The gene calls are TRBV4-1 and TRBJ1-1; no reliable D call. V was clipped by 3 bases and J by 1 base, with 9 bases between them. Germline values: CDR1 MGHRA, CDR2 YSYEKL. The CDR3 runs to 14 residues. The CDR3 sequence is CASSHGRENTEAFF. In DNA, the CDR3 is TGCGCCAGCAGCCATGGCAGAGAGAACACTGAAGCTTTCTTT.

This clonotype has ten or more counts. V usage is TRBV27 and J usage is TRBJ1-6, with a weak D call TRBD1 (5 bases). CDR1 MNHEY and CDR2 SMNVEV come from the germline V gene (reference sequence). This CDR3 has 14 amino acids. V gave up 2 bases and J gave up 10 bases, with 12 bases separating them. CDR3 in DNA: TGTGCCAGCAGTTTAGGGGTAAGGGGCTCACCCCTCCACTTT. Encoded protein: CASSLGVRGSPLHF.

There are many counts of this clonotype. The CDR3 loop reads CASPGGTTGREDEQYF. The CDR3, as DNA: TGTGCCTCTCCTGGAGGAACGACTGGGCGGGAGGACGAGCAGTACTTC. The chain is built from TRBV6-1 and TRBJ2-7, with 8 bases that match TRBD2. This CDR3 comprises 16 residues. Losses at the gene ends were 11 bases for V and 5 bases for J; bases not matched to a gene: 20. The germline V gene encodes CDR1 MNHNS and CDR2 SASEGT.

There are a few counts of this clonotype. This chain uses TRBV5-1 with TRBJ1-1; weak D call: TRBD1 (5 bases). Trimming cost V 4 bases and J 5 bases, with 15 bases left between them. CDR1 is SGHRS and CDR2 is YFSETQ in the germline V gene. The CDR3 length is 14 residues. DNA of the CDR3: TGCGCCAGCAGCCAGGGACTAGAGGGGACTGAAGCTTTCTTT. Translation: CASSQGLEGTEAFF.